This TCR beta chain was identified in a study of blood T cell repertoires in COVID-19. Study information: From T cells, B-cell-depleted T cells, or PBMCs came the material, which was cDNA or gDNA.

Assay: immunoSEQ multiplex PCR; the TCRdb copy retains only in-frame clones and omits some. This sample has 75,000 to 100,000 clones, with more than 75% found just once. As to this clone: Sequence at one end of the junction differs from germline and may be a read error.

The sequenced material came from peripheral blood. The source of this sequence is a woman older than 75 with acute or convalescent COVID-19.

CDR3: CATSETGTGNPGELFF. CDR3 nucleotide sequence: TGTGCCACCAGTGAAACCGGGACAGGGAACCCCGGGGAGCTGTTTTTT. The chain is built from TRBV24-1 and TRBJ2-2; TRBD1 matches 9 bases. The CDR3 runs 16 residues. Germline V gene sequence: CDR1 KGHDR, CDR2 SFDVKD.